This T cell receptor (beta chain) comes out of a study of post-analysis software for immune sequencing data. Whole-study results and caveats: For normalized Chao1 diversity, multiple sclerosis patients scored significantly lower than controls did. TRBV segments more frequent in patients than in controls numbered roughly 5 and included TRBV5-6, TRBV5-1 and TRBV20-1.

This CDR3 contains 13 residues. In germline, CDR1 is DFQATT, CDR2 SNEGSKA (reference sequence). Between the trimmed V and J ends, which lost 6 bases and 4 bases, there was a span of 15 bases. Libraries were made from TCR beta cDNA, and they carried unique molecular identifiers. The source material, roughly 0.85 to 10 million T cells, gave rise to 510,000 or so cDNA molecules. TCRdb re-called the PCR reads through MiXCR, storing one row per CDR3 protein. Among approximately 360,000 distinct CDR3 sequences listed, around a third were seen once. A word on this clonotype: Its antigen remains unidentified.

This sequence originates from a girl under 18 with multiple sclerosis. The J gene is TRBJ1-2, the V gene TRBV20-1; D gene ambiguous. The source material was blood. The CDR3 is CSAFTPRSYGYTF. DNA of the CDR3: TGCAGTGCCTTCACCCCGAGAAGCTATGGCTACACCTTC.